Below, 17 T cell receptor beta chains from the same sample are listed, as sequenced in a study of CXCR3-negative and CXCR3-positive naive CD8 T cells. The authors prepared UMI-labeled TRB cDNA libraries by 5' RACE. No DNA is given; TCRdb re-called the 5' RACE reads and lists each CDR3 protein once. The sample holds approximately 83,000 distinct CDR3 sequences. The sample consisted of naive CXCR3- CD8+ T cells from blood. Stated subset: CD45RO-CCR7+CD27+CD95- naive CD8+ T cells lacking CXCR3 (TNR3-). The receptors stem from a human donor in good health. Some clones in this sample may be carry-over from other donors' samples.

The chain couples TRBV4-1 to TRBJ1-1. The CDR3 is made up of 15 amino acids. Germline values: CDR1 MGHRA, CDR2 YSYEKL. The CDR3 loop is CASSQGSLGGTEAFF.

V and J are TRBV28 and TRBJ2-7; TCRdb picks TRBD2, but there is no DNA to check that call. This CDR3 is built from 13 residues. CDR1 MDHEN and CDR2 SYDVKM come from the germline V gene. The CDR3 spells CASSSRVSYEQYF.

The rearrangement uses TRBV20-1 and TRBJ2-7; the TRBD1 assignment by TCRdb is unverifiable without DNA. This CDR3 is 16 amino acids long. The germline CDR1 and CDR2 sequences are DFQATT and SNEGSKA (reference sequence). The CDR3 is CSAIGQGSPFFYEQYF.

CDR3 in amino acids: CSVDTGGAYNEQFF. The rearrangement uses TRBV29-1 and TRBJ2-1. The CDR3 length is 14 residues. Germline-derived CDR1 and CDR2 are SQVTM and ANQGSEA.

The chain employs TRBV6-2 or TRBV6-3 and TRBJ2-1. Germline CDR1 reads MNHEY; CDR2 reads SVGEGT. The CDR3 covers 16 residues. The chain's CDR3 is CASTQSSGGSYNEQFF.

The chain couples TRBV5-6 to TRBJ2-2; TCRdb proposes TRBD2, but this gene call is untestable without DNA. The CDR3 has 16 residues. The germline CDR1 and CDR2 sequences are SGHDT and YYEEEE. The CDR3 is CASSLVIAGSGGELFF. The variable domain in full, with the rest retrieved from reference TRBV5-6 and TRBJ2-2, is DAGVTQSPTHLIKTRGQQVTLRCSPKSGHDTVSWYQQALGQGPQFIFQYYEEEERQRGNFPDRFSGHQFPNYSSELNVNALLLGDSALYLCASSLVIAGSGGELFFGEGSRLTVL.

The chain combines TRBV29-1 with TRBJ2-7. This CDR3 comprises 13 residues. Germline V gene data show CDR1 as SQVTM and CDR2 as ANQGSEA. The CDR3 region is CSVELRDSYEQYF.

The chain couples TRBV9 to TRBJ1-3; the D call from TCRdb, TRBD1, cannot be confirmed without DNA. Per germline, CDR1 SGDLS and CDR2 YYNGEE. The CDR3 totals 15 residues. The CDR3 protein is CASSDGQHSGNTIYF.

This sequence joins TRBV27 and TRBJ1-2. The CDR3 totals 13 residues. Germline lookup yields CDR1 MNHEY and CDR2 SMNVEV (reference sequence). CDR3 region: CASSFWSDYGYTF.

V is TRBV29-1 and J is TRBJ2-1; TCRdb's D call of TRBD2 is untestable without DNA. Germline V CDR1 and CDR2: SQVTM, ANQGSEA. The CDR3 has 15 residues. CDR3 sequence: CSAEDFNRGDNEQFF.

The chain links TRBV27 to TRBJ2-7; TCRdb names TRBD1, which stays unverified in the absence of DNA. The CDR3 extends over 14 amino acids. Germline lookup yields CDR1 MNHEY and CDR2 SMNVEV (reference sequence). CDR3 loop: CASSLGAGSYEQYF.

The chain recombines TRBV7-9 with TRBJ2-3; TCRdb lists TRBD2, though no DNA is available to test this call. Germline loops: CDR1 SEHNR, CDR2 FQNEAQ (reference sequence). CDR3 length: 16 residues. The CDR3 region is CASSEGLAGAPDTQYF.

The CDR3 protein is CASSFTGEGDNEQFF. The rearrangement links TRBV28 to TRBJ2-1; TCRdb's D gene call, TRBD1, goes unchecked for lack of DNA. The CDR3 spans 15 residues. Looked up from germline, CDR1 is MDHEN and CDR2 is SYDVKM.

The V gene is TRBV5-4, the J gene TRBJ2-5. Per germline, CDR1 SGHNT and CDR2 YYREEE (reference sequence). The length of the CDR3 is 15 residues. The CDR3 reads CASSFGQWSQETQYF.

The rearrangement links TRBV2 to TRBJ2-5; TCRdb indicates TRBD2, and absent DNA this call remains unverified. Germline-derived CDR1 and CDR2 are SNHLY and FYNNEI. The CDR3 totals 15 residues. CDR3 sequence reads: CASSEGSGEQETQYF.

V usage is TRBV5-6 and J usage is TRBJ2-1; without DNA, the TCRdb call of TRBD2 cannot be checked. The germline gives CDR1 SGHDT, CDR2 YYEEEE. This CDR3 is 17 amino acids long. The CDR3 here is CASSQERERGFHNEQFF.

The rearrangement joins TRBV5-1 to TRBJ2-1; TCRdb indicates TRBD1, and absent DNA this call remains unverified. The CDR3 totals 15 residues. Germline V CDR1 and CDR2: SGHRS, YFSETQ. CDR3: CASSPGGPFYKEQFF.